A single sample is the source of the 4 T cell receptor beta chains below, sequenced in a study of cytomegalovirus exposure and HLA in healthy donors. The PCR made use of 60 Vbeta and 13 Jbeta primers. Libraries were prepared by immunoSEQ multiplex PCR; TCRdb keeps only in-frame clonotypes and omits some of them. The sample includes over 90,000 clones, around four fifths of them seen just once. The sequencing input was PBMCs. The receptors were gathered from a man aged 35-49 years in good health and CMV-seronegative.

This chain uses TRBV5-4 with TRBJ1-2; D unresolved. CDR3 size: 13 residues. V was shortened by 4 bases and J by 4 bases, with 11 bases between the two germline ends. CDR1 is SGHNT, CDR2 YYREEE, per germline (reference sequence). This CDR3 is CASSTGLVYGYTF. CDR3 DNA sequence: TGTGCCAGCAGCACTGGACTGGTCTATGGCTACACCTTC.

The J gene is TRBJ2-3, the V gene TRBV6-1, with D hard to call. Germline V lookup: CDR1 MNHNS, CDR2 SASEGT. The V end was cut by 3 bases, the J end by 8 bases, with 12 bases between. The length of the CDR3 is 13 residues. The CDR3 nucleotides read TGTGCCAGCAGTGAGAGGTGGCAGCTTACGCAGTATTTT. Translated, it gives CASSERWQLTQYF.

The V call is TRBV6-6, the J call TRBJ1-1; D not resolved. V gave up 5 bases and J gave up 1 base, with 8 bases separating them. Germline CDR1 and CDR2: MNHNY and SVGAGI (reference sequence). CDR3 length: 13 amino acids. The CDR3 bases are TGTGCCAGCAGTAAACGACAGAACACTGAAGCTTTCTTT. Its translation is CASSKRQNTEAFF.

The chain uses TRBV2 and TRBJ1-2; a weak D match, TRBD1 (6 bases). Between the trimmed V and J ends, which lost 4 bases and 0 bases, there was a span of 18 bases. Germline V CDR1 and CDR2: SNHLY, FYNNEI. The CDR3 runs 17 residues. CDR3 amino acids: CASSAPLGTGTNYGYTF. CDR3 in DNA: TGTGCCAGCAGTGCCCCCCTCGGAACAGGGACTAACTATGGCTACACCTTC.